These 12 T cell receptor beta chains were all obtained from the same sample, sequenced in a study of naive and memory T cell subsets. The beta constant-region primer was an equimolar mix of two oligonucleotides covering TRBC1 and TRBC2. TCRdb passed the UMI-ligation and nested PCR reads through MiXCR, listing each CDR3 protein once. The table includes around 40,000 distinct CDR3 sequences, less than 15% detected once. Sequencing was done on a sample of effector memory CD4+ T cells from blood. Specified subset: effector memory, CD45RA- CD27-. The receptors come from a human donor in good health.

This rearrangement joins TRBV7-3 to TRBJ2-2, with unresolved D. Germline values: CDR1 SGHTA, CDR2 FQGTGA. The CDR3 covers 17 residues. V lost 2 bases, J lost 0 bases, and 13 bases lay in between. The CDR3 spells CASSLGPSATNTGELFF. CDR3 nucleotide sequence: TGTGCCAGCAGCTTAGGGCCCAGCGCTACGAACACCGGGGAGCTGTTTTTT.

The genes are TRBV3-1 and TRBJ2-1, with 8 bases that match TRBD2. This CDR3 comprises 16 residues. CDR1 and CDR2 from the germline V gene are LGHDT and YNNKEL (reference sequence). Trimming took 3 bases from V and 4 from J; bases not matched to a gene: 8. The CDR3 loop is CASSQDGGRKYNEQFF. DNA for the CDR3: TGTGCCAGCAGCCAGGATGGCGGGAGGAAATACAATGAGCAGTTCTTC.

This clonotype is medium-sized within its sample. This chain uses TRBV3-1 with TRBJ2-1, with unresolved D. CDR1 and CDR2 (germline): LGHDT, YNNKEL (reference sequence). This CDR3 is 14 amino acids long. CDR3 loop: CASSRDGPYNEQFF. CDR3 nucleotides: TGTGCTTCGTCGCGTGATGGCCCCTACAATGAGCAGTTCTTC.

The chain links TRBV5-6 to TRBJ2-3; D uncertain. Between the trimmed V and J ends, which lost 4 bases and 5 bases, there was a span of 11 bases. The CDR3 is made up of 13 amino acids. CDR1 is SGHDT and CDR2 is YYEEEE in the germline V gene. The CDR3 DNA reads TGTGCCAGCAGCCTCATCCAGCGAGATACGCAGTATTTT. It encodes CASSLIQRDTQYF.

This clonotype was seen a handful of times. This rearrangement joins TRBV10-3 to TRBJ2-7; D gene uncertain. Trimming removed 2 bases at V and 8 bases at J, with 13 bases between. The germline CDR1 and CDR2 sequences are ENHRY and SYGVKD. This CDR3 has 13 residues. CDR3 coding DNA: TGTGCCATCAGTGAGGTTGCGTCCGGGCAGCAGTACTTC. Protein sequence: CAISEVASGQQYF.

As to this clonotype: An end of the junction does not agree with germline; a read error may underlie this. The gene calls are TRBV30 and TRBJ2-2; possibly TRBD2 for D (5 bases). Germline values: CDR1 GTSNPN, CDR2 SVGIG (reference sequence). The CDR3 sequence is 19 residues long. As DNA, the CDR3 is TGTGCCTGGAGTTGGTATAGTTTATACTATCCCCGTCCGCACCGGGGAGCTGTTTTT. Translation gives CAWSWYSLYYPRPHRGAVF.

This clonotype was counted between two and nine times. The V call is TRBV9, the J call TRBJ2-1, with TRBD2 matching over 11 bases. The junction had 7 bases not matched to a gene; V was cut back by 2 bases and J by 6 bases. The CDR3 is 16 residues long. The germline CDR1 and CDR2 sequences are SGDLS and YYNGEE. The CDR3 spells CASSVYTSGSPNEQFF. The CDR3, as DNA: TGTGCCAGCAGCGTCTACACTAGCGGGAGCCCCAATGAGCAGTTCTTC.

This clonotype was counted a few times. The V call is TRBV20-1, the J call TRBJ2-3, with 11 positions matching TRBD2. The CDR3 is made up of 14 amino acids. Germline V gene sequence: CDR1 DFQATT, CDR2 SNEGSKA (reference sequence). The V segment lost 4 bases and the J segment 4 bases; nucleotides outside the gene matches: 4. The CDR3: CSAMTSGASDTQYF. CDR3 sequence (DNA): TGCAGTGCTATGACTAGCGGGGCCTCAGATACGCAGTATTTT.

The gene calls are TRBV20-1 and TRBJ2-3; 10 bases map to TRBD1. The CDR3 extends over 13 amino acids. The germline gives CDR1 DFQATT, CDR2 SNEGSKA (reference sequence). J was trimmed by 4 bases and V by 5 bases; bases with no gene match: 3. This CDR3 reads CSAGGTGADTQYF. The CDR3 DNA is TGCAGTGCTGGAGGGACAGGGGCAGATACGCAGTATTTT.

The chain couples TRBV20-1 to TRBJ2-7; 8 nucleotides agree with TRBD2. The CDR3 totals 16 residues. With 5 bases clipped from V and 5 bases from J, the junction kept 17 bases outside the gene matches. Germline V CDR1 and CDR2: DFQATT, SNEGSKA (reference sequence). The CDR3 sequence is CSAGLLGAGAMDEQYF. CDR3 bases: TGCAGTGCTGGATTGTTAGGAGCGGGAGCCATGGACGAGCAGTACTTC.

In its sample, this clonotype was seen many times. The chain employs TRBV15 and TRBJ2-3; 8 bases are a match to TRBD2. With 3 bases clipped from V and 3 bases from J, the junction kept 5 bases outside the gene matches. The germline gives CDR1 LNHNV, CDR2 YYDKDF (reference sequence). This CDR3 has 15 residues. CDR3 region: CATSRLERETDTQYF. The DNA of the CDR3 is TGTGCCACCAGCAGGCTGGAGCGGGAGACAGATACGCAGTATTTT.

V and J are TRBV10-3 and TRBJ1-6, with D possibly TRBD1 on 5 matching bases. The CDR3 covers 14 residues. V lost 6 bases, J lost 5 bases, and 11 bases lay in between. Germline V gene sequence: CDR1 ENHRY, CDR2 SYGVKD. The CDR3 sequence: CAIRGDGNNSPLHF. The CDR3 region has the DNA TGTGCCATCAGGGGGGACGGAAATAATTCACCCCTCCACTTT.